The 24 T cell receptor beta chains below were found in one sample sequenced in a study of control samples from healthy donors and cancer patients. Assay used: immunoSEQ multiplex PCR; TCRdb lists only in-frame clones, some missing. The table lists approximately 120,000 clones, around 89% of them singletons. Specimen: blood. The receptors originated from a woman aged 45-65 years in good health.

This clone was counted a few times. V and J are TRBV2 and TRBJ2-7; D is uncertain. The CDR3 is 11 amino acids. The germline V and J ends were trimmed by 1 base and 6 bases, with 4 bases remaining between them. The germline gives CDR1 SNHLY, CDR2 FYNNEI. CDR3: CASSEGSEQYV. The CDR3 DNA reads TGTGCCAGCAGTGAAGGGTCCGAGCAGTACGTC.

This clone was seen only once. The chain is built from TRBV7-9 and TRBJ2-7; D is uncertain. From germline, CDR1 is SEHNR and CDR2 FQNEAQ (reference sequence). V was shortened by 0 bases and J by 0 bases, with 9 bases between the two germline ends. This CDR3 region has 15 residues. This CDR3 is CASSLAGGSSYEQYV. The CDR3 coding sequence is TGTGCCAGCAGCTTAGCGGGCGGAAGCTCCTACGAGCAGTACGTC.

This clone was seen a single time. The V gene is TRBV5-1, the J gene TRBJ2-1, with 8 bases fitting TRBD2. V shed 0 bases and J 7 bases; nucleotides not matched to a gene: 6. This CDR3 is built from 15 residues. Germline values: CDR1 SGHRS, CDR2 YFSETQ. The CDR3 sequence: CASSLGSGRRNEQFF. Here the CDR3 DNA reads TGCGCCAGCAGCTTGGGAAGCGGGAGACGAAATGAGCAGTTCTTC. Based on the CDR3 plus reference TRBV5-1 and TRBJ2-1, the full variable domain is KAGVTQTPRYLIKTRGQQVTLSCSPISGHRSVSWYQQTPGQGLQFLFEYFSETQRNKGNFPGRFSGRQFSNSRSEMNVSTLELGDSALYLCASSLGSGRRNEQFFGPGTRLTVL.

This clone showed up many times. CDR3 loop: CASSLQGSTDYGYTF. The CDR3 DNA sequence: TGTGCCAGCAGTTTACAGGGGTCAACTGACTATGGCTACACCTTC. The chain combines TRBV6-5 with TRBJ1-2; 7 positions match TRBD1. This CDR3 is built from 15 residues. The V segment lost 4 bases and the J segment 3 bases; nucleotides outside the gene matches: 8. From germline, CDR1 is MNHEY and CDR2 SVGAGI.

In its sample, this clone was seen once. The gene calls are TRBV5-6 and TRBJ1-3, with 11 bases lining up with TRBD1. The germline CDR1 and CDR2 sequences are SGHDT and YYEEEE. The CDR3 length is 17 residues. CDR3 protein: CATRGQGALGSGNTIYF. For the CDR3, the DNA is TGTGCTACGAGAGGACAGGGGGCCCTAGGGTCTGGAAACACCATATATTTT.

The rearrangement uses TRBV2 and TRBJ2-1, with 10 bases matching TRBD2. V shed 6 bases, J shed 10 bases, and the junction held 12 bases outside the gene matches. The CDR3 sequence is 15 residues long. Germline values: CDR1 SNHLY, CDR2 FYNNEI. The CDR3 nucleotides read TGTGCCAGCAGGACCGGGACTAGCGTCAGAATCGAGCAGTTCTTC. This codes for CASRTGTSVRIEQFF.

This rearrangement joins TRBV6-2 or TRBV6-3 to TRBJ2-1; 7 bases map to TRBD1. Germline loops: CDR1 MNHEY, CDR2 SVGEGT. V dropped 5 bases and J dropped 0; count of bases not matched to a gene: 4. The CDR3 extends over 15 amino acids. CDR3 DNA sequence: TGTGCCAGCAGTCCCGGGACAGTCTCCTACAATGAGCAGTTCTTC. It specifies CASSPGTVSYNEQFF.

This chain connects TRBV2 to TRBJ2-7; 11 bases fit TRBD1. The CDR3 has 13 amino acids. Germline-derived CDR1 and CDR2 are SNHLY and FYNNEI. The junction had 3 bases not matched to a gene; V was cut back by 7 bases and J by 4 bases. CDR3 nucleotides: TGTGCCAGCAAGGACAGGGGGCTTTACGAGCAGTACGTC. As protein: CASKDRGLYEQYV.

The chain couples TRBV14 to TRBJ1-3; perhaps TRBD1 as D (5 bases). The CDR3 loop spans 15 amino acids. The germline V gene encodes CDR1 SGHDN and CDR2 FVKESK. The V end was cut by 2 bases, the J end by 0 bases, with 8 bases between. The CDR3 region has the DNA TGTGCCAGCAGCCAAATGAGGGGCTCTGGAAACACCATATATTTT. Residues: CASSQMRGSGNTIYF.

The gene calls are TRBV27 and TRBJ2-5; D possibly matches TRBD1 or TRBD2 (5 bases each). The germline gives CDR1 MNHEY, CDR2 SMNVEV (reference sequence). Trimming left V 6 bases short and J 5 bases short, with 19 bases between. This CDR3 spans 15 amino acids. CDR3: CASSATGRWRETQYF. The CDR3 nucleotides read TGTGCCAGCAGCGCAACGGGGCGCTGGCGGGAGACCCAGTACTTC.

V is TRBV7-2 and J is TRBJ1-2; D not certain. This CDR3 spans 16 amino acids. Between the trimmed V and J ends, which lost 2 bases and 4 bases, there was a span of 17 bases. CDR1 and CDR2 (germline): SGHTA, FQGNSA. CDR3 nucleotide sequence: TGTGCCAGCAGCTTAACGGAGTATGTTACAAGCTATGGCTACACCTTC. Translating gives CASSLTEYVTSYGYTF. The full variable domain, with the rest looked up from reference TRBV7-2 and TRBJ1-2, is GAGVSQSPSNKVTEKGKDVELRCDPISGHTALYWYRQSLGQGLEFLIYFQGNSAPDKSGLPSDRFSAERTGGSVSTLTIQRTQQEDSAVYLCASSLTEYVTSYGYTFGSGTRLTVV.

V and J are TRBV5-4 and TRBJ2-7; the D gene is possibly TRBD2 (6 bases). Germline lookup yields CDR1 SGHNT and CDR2 YYREEE (reference sequence). The CDR3 loop spans 12 amino acids. Trimming pared 3 bases from V and 7 bases from J, leaving 11 bases between. The CDR3 region has the DNA TGTGCCAGCAGCTCAGAAGGAGGGGAGCAGTACTTC. It yields the protein CASSSEGGEQYF.

The chain combines TRBV4-2 with TRBJ1-2; no clear D. This CDR3 is 16 amino acids long. The V end was cut by 5 bases, the J end by 5 bases, with 21 bases between. In germline, CDR1 is LGHNA, CDR2 YNFKEQ. As DNA, the CDR3 is TGTGCCAGCAGCTCACTTCAAAGGTCCCTTATATATGGCTACACCTTC. Its translation is CASSSLQRSLIYGYTF.

The V gene is TRBV7-6, the J gene TRBJ2-3, with 9 bases aligning to TRBD2. CDR3 length: 14 amino acids. V dropped 3 bases and J dropped 6; count of bases not matched to a gene: 4. Germline CDR1 reads SGHVS; CDR2 reads FNYEAQ. This CDR3 is CASSFSGRGDTQYF. CDR3 DNA sequence: TGTGCCAGCAGCTTTAGCGGGAGAGGGGATACGCAGTATTTT. Full variable domain (outside the CDR3, taken from reference TRBV7-6 and TRBJ2-3): GAGVSQSPRYKVTKRGQDVALRCDPISGHVSLYWYRQALGQGPEFLTYFNYEAQQDKSGLPNDRFSAERPEGSISTLTIQRTEQRDSAMYRCASSFSGRGDTQYFGPGTRLTVL.

The chain recombines TRBV4-1 with TRBJ2-7, with unresolved D. V was shortened by 1 base and J by 4 bases, with 8 bases between the two germline ends. The germline CDR1 and CDR2 sequences are MGHRA and YSYEKL. The CDR3 has 13 residues. The DNA for the CDR3 is TGCGCCAGCAGCCAAGGCCTTGGATACGAGCAGTACGTC. Amino acids: CASSQGLGYEQYV.

V is TRBV2 and J is TRBJ2-7; possibly TRBD2 for D (6 bases). V was clipped by 1 base and J by 0 bases, with 22 bases between them. The CDR3 runs to 19 residues. Per the germline V gene, CDR1 is SNHLY and CDR2 is FYNNEI. The CDR3 spells CASSEDRGLWSPFSYEQYF. The CDR3 DNA follows: TGTGCCAGCAGTGAAGATAGGGGACTTTGGTCCCCATTCTCCTACGAGCAGTACTTC.

The chain links TRBV12-3 or TRBV12-4 to TRBJ2-1, with 8 bases lining up with TRBD1. The CDR3 sequence is 13 residues long. V lost 6 bases to trimming and J lost 7 bases; unmatched junction nucleotides: 5. The CDR3 here is CASSQTGANEQFF. DNA for the CDR3: TGTGCCAGCAGCCAGACAGGGGCAAATGAGCAGTTCTTC.

The rearrangement links TRBV29-1 to TRBJ2-5; 13 bases fit TRBD2. V shed 2 bases and J 4 bases; nucleotides not matched to a gene: 4. This CDR3 region has 15 residues. From germline, CDR1 is SQVTM and CDR2 ANQGSEA. In nucleotides, the CDR3 is TGCAGCGTTGAACGACTAGCGGGGGGCCTAGAGACCCAGTACTTC. Amino acids: CSVERLAGGLETQYF.

V usage is TRBV11-2 and J usage is TRBJ2-1; TRBD2 matches 13 bases. J lost 7 bases, V lost 2 bases, and 5 bases had no gene match. Germline CDR1 SGHAT, CDR2 FQNNGV. The CDR3 runs 16 residues. The CDR3, as DNA: TGTGCCAGCAGCTTACCCAAGGGACTAGCGGGGAATGAGCAGTTCTTC. This encodes CASSLPKGLAGNEQFF. The entire variable domain, with the rest obtained from reference TRBV11-2 and TRBJ2-1, is as follows: EAGVAQSPRYKIIEKRQSVAFWCNPISGHATLYWYQQILGQGPKLLIQFQNNGVVDDSQLPKDRFSAERLKGVDSTLKIQPAKLEDSAVYLCASSLPKGLAGNEQFFGPGTRLTVL.

This chain uses TRBV2 with TRBJ1-1; TRBD1 might be the D (5 bases). Germline V gene sequence: CDR1 SNHLY, CDR2 FYNNEI. The CDR3 sequence is 15 residues long. V was pared by 7 bases and J by 0 bases, with 15 bases between. DNA of the CDR3: TGTGCCAGCATCGCGGGGGGAGTAATGAACACTGAAGCTTTCTTT. Its protein product is CASIAGGVMNTEAFF. Full variable domain (missing parts from reference TRBV2 and TRBJ1-1): EPEVTQTPSHQVTQMGQEVILRCVPISNHLYFYWYRQILGQKVEFLVSFYNNEISEKSEIFDDQFSVERPDGSNFTLKIRSTKLEDSAMYFCASIAGGVMNTEAFFGQGTRLTVV.

The chain uses TRBV7-8 and TRBJ2-3, with 13 bases lining up with TRBD2. The CDR3 has 15 amino acids. Germline CDR1 reads SGHVS; CDR2 reads FQNEAQ. Trimming took 5 bases from V and 5 from J; bases not matched to a gene: 4. As DNA, the CDR3 is TGTGCCAGCAGCCCGGGACTAGCGGGGAGAGATACGCAGTATTTT. It translates to CASSPGLAGRDTQYF.

CDR3 bases: TGTGCCAGCAGTGGGCGGGGGCTCCCCAAAGAGACCCAGTACTTC. This codes for CASSGRGLPKETQYF. The chain combines TRBV6-2 or TRBV6-3 with TRBJ2-5, with D possibly TRBD2 on 7 matching bases. Germline V gives CDR1 MNHEY, CDR2 SVGEGT. The CDR3 has 15 amino acids. V was shortened by 5 bases and J by 3 bases, with 16 bases between the two germline ends.

The rearrangement links TRBV9 to TRBJ2-2; no clear D. In germline, CDR1 is SGDLS, CDR2 YYNGEE. The germline V and J ends were trimmed by 3 bases and 8 bases, with 11 bases remaining between them. The CDR3 has 13 amino acids. CDR3 coding DNA: TGTGCCAGCAGCGCCGTAGAACCTGGGGAGCTGTTTTTT. As protein: CASSAVEPGELFF.

The V gene is TRBV27, the J gene TRBJ2-7; D is uncertain. CDR1 is MNHEY and CDR2 is SMNVEV in the germline V gene (reference sequence). This CDR3 comprises 14 residues. The V end lost 2 bases, the J end lost 0 bases, and 8 bases lay between the germline ends. CDR3 sequence reads: CASSLGLSSYEQYF. CDR3 nucleotide sequence: TGTGCCAGCAGTTTAGGTCTCAGCTCCTACGAGCAGTACTTC.